The 26 T cell receptor beta chains reported below all come from one sample, sequenced in a study of cytomegalovirus exposure and HLA in healthy donors. The PCR contained 60 Vbeta and 13 Jbeta primers. The repertoire was sequenced with immunoSEQ multiplex PCR; TCRdb's copy has only in-frame clones and lacks some. The profile shows 130,000 to 150,000 clones, around 80% of them singletons. Sequencing input: PBMCs. The receptors shown here come from a boy between 2 and 10 years old in good health and CMV-seronegative.

This clone was seen a single time. One junction end disagrees with the germline gene, perhaps due to a read error. J is TRBJ1-2 and V is TRBV7-9; D remains ambiguous. There are 14 residues in the CDR3. Germline V gene lookup returns CDR1 SEHNR and CDR2 FQNEAQ (reference sequence). The CDR3 DNA is TGTTCCAGCAGCCCTCGGGAACAGTACTATGGCTACACCTTC. It specifies CSSSPREQYYGYTF. Filled out from reference TRBV7-9 and TRBJ1-2, the complete variable domain reads DTGVSQNPRHKITKRGQNVTFRCDPISEHNRLYWYRQTLGQGPEFLTYFQNEAQLEKSRLLSDRFSAERPKGSFSTLEIQRTEQGDSAMYLCSSSPREQYYGYTFGSGTRLTVV.

This chain uses TRBV9 with TRBJ1-1; no clear D. The germline V and J ends were trimmed by 0 bases and 1 base, with 10 bases remaining between them. This CDR3 has 15 amino acids. CDR1 is SGDLS, CDR2 YYNGEE, per germline. CDR3 residues: CASSVVNGWNTEAFF. The CDR3 coding sequence is TGTGCCAGCAGCGTAGTAAACGGGTGGAACACTGAAGCTTTCTTT. The entire variable domain, with the rest obtained from reference TRBV9 and TRBJ1-1, is as follows: DSGVTQTPKHLITATGQRVTLRCSPRSGDLSVYWYQQSLDQGLQFLIQYYNGEERAKGNILERFSAQQFPDLHSELNLSSLELGDSALYFCASSVVNGWNTEAFFGQGTRLTVV.

V and J are TRBV1 and TRBJ2-1; TRBD2 is taken as the D call from the table, unchecked against the DNA. TRBV1 is noted as a pseudogene. The CDR3 has 17 residues. The CDR3 DNA reads TGCACCAGCAGCCGGATCTCTAGCGGGAGTCCTTCCAATGAGCAGTTCTTC. This translates into CTSSRISSGSPSNEQFF.

The chain combines TRBV27 with TRBJ2-7, with 9 bases matching TRBD2. Germline-derived CDR1 and CDR2 are MNHEY and SMNVEV (reference sequence). The CDR3 consists of 14 residues. V lost 6 bases to trimming and J lost 6 bases; unmatched junction nucleotides: 9. This chain's CDR3 is CASSRGTSFGEQYF. The CDR3, as DNA: TGTGCCAGCAGCCGGGGGACTAGCTTTGGCGAGCAGTACTTC.

The V gene is TRBV5-1, the J gene TRBJ1-1; D not resolved. The CDR3 has 15 residues. Germline V gene sequence: CDR1 SGHRS, CDR2 YFSETQ. V lost 2 bases and J lost 1, with 12 bases in between. The CDR3 region is CASSFSPGGNTEAFF. As DNA, the CDR3 is TGCGCCAGCAGCTTCTCCCCGGGAGGGAACACTGAAGCTTTCTTT.

CDR3 nucleotide sequence: TGCGCCAGCAGTGGGGGGGGGTTGGGGGCCCACTTGCCCGCAGATACGCAGTATTTT. Translating it yields CASSGGGLGAHLPADTQYF. The chain carries TRBV10-1 and TRBJ2-3; possible D gene TRBD2, 7 bases. Germline lookup yields CDR1 WNHNN and CDR2 SYGVQD (reference sequence). This CDR3 has 19 amino acids. The V gene lost 4 bases and the J gene lost 4 bases, with 27 bases spanning the gap.

V gene TRBV6-4 combines with J gene TRBJ2-6; D is undetermined. Trimming cost V 0 bases and J 2 bases, with 8 bases left between them. Germline V gene lookup returns CDR1 MRHNA and CDR2 SNTAGT. The CDR3 is 16 residues long. The CDR3 region has the DNA TGTGCCAGCAGTGACTCGAATCGGGCTGGGGCCAACGTCCTGACTTTC. It specifies CASSDSNRAGANVLTF.

The V and J genes are TRBV7-9 and TRBJ2-2; TRBD1 might be the D (6 bases). This CDR3 contains 15 residues. Germline V gene lookup returns CDR1 SEHNR and CDR2 FQNEAQ (reference sequence). Deletions cut 4 bases from V and 0 bases from J, with 9 bases between. In nucleotides, the CDR3 is TGTGCCAGCAGCTATCCAGGGGCGAACACCGGGGAGCTGTTTTTT. It yields the protein CASSYPGANTGELFF. Full variable domain (rest looked up from reference TRBV7-9 and TRBJ2-2): DTGVSQNPRHKITKRGQNVTFRCDPISEHNRLYWYRQTLGQGPEFLTYFQNEAQLEKSRLLSDRFSAERPKGSFSTLEIQRTEQGDSAMYLCASSYPGANTGELFFGEGSRLTVL.

The J gene is TRBJ2-2, the V gene TRBV7-3; D is unresolved. Germline CDR1 and CDR2: SGHTA and FQGTGA. The ends were cut back, 0 bases at V and 8 bases at J, with 7 bases in the middle. The CDR3 consists of 13 residues. The CDR3 protein is CASSLTAAGELFF. For the CDR3, the DNA is TGTGCCAGCAGCTTAACGGCGGCGGGGGAGCTGTTTTTT.

In DNA form, the CDR3 reads TGTGCCAGCAGGGGACAGCACAGTGTGTTCGAAAAACTGTTTTTT. Protein sequence: CASRGQHSVFEKLFF. The chain couples TRBV6-5 to TRBJ1-4, with 7 bases identical to TRBD1. Germline V lookup: CDR1 MNHEY, CDR2 SVGAGI. The CDR3 sequence is 15 residues long. J gave up 8 bases and V 6 bases, and 12 bases lay outside the gene matches.

As regards this clone: This same CDR3 is encoded by further DNA sequences in the sample. The chain is built from TRBV6-4 and TRBJ2-3, with TRBD2 matching 12 bases. V trimming: 6 bases; J trimming: 3 bases; junction bases outside the gene matches: 4. This CDR3 contains 15 residues. In germline, CDR1 is MRHNA, CDR2 SNTAGT. CDR3 region: CASSLLAGGTDTQYF. The CDR3 DNA reads TGTGCCAGCAGCCTACTAGCGGGAGGAACAGATACGCAGTATTTT.

This chain uses TRBV7-8 with TRBJ2-5; D might be TRBD2 (6 bases). In germline, CDR1 is SGHVS, CDR2 FQNEAQ. Trimming left V 5 bases short and J 4 bases short, with 20 bases between. The CDR3 runs to 16 residues. CDR3 bases: TGTGCCAGCAGCCCGCGACTAGTGGGGGGTAGAGAGACCCAGTACTTC. Translating gives CASSPRLVGGRETQYF.

This clone was detected only once. The chain joins TRBV10-3 to TRBJ1-1; 8 nucleotides line up with TRBD1. Trimming removed 7 bases from V and 3 bases from J; junction bases left unmatched: 4. CDR1 ENHRY and CDR2 SYGVKD come from the germline V gene. The CDR3 has 13 residues. DNA for the CDR3: TGTGCCATCACCCCGACAGGGGACACTGAAGCTTTCTTT. It codes for CAITPTGDTEAFF.

The chain links TRBV25-1 to TRBJ1-2, with 10 bases identical to TRBD1. Trimming at V came to 2 bases and at J to 1 base, leaving 10 bases not matched to a gene. Germline assignment: CDR1 MGHDK and CDR2 SYGVNS. The CDR3 contains 18 residues. CDR3 protein: CASSEGARDRGRNYGYTF. For the CDR3, the DNA is TGTGCCAGCAGTGAAGGAGCACGAGACAGGGGGCGTAACTATGGCTACACCTTC.

The genes are TRBV18 and TRBJ2-7; 9 positions agree with TRBD1. The V segment lost 3 bases and the J segment 2 bases; nucleotides outside the gene matches: 14. The CDR3 contains 18 residues. Germline CDR1 is KGHSH and CDR2 is LQKENI. The CDR3 is CASSPLTPGQGKAYEQYF. CDR3 DNA: TGTGCCAGCTCACCGCTCACTCCGGGACAGGGTAAGGCCTACGAGCAGTACTTC. The variable domain in full, completed from reference TRBV18 and TRBJ2-7, reads NAGVMQNPRHLVRRRGQEARLRCSPMKGHSHVYWYRQLPEEGLKFMVYLQKENIIDESGMPKERFSAEFPKEGPSILRIQQVVRGDSAAYFCASSPLTPGQGKAYEQYFGPGTRLTVT.

The chain combines TRBV27 with TRBJ2-1, with D perhaps TRBD2 (5 bases). The germline V gene encodes CDR1 MNHEY and CDR2 SMNVEV (reference sequence). Trimming cost V 5 bases and J 0 bases, with 5 bases left between them. CDR3 length equals 13 residues. The CDR3 loop reads CASSDYSYNEQFF. The CDR3 DNA is TGTGCCAGCAGTGACTACTCCTACAATGAGCAGTTCTTC.

This rearrangement joins TRBV6-5 to TRBJ1-1; 9 bases map to TRBD1. V lost 7 bases to trimming and J lost 10 bases; unmatched junction nucleotides: 10. The CDR3 has 13 amino acids. Looked up from germline, CDR1 is MNHEY and CDR2 is SVGAGI. DNA of the CDR3: TGTGCCAGCAATACAGGGGGCTTAGTCGGAGCTTTCTTT. It codes for CASNTGGLVGAFF.

This clone has just one count. This chain links TRBV6-5 with TRBJ2-7; 11 nucleotides match TRBD2. This CDR3 is 15 amino acids long. V lost 6 bases to trimming and J lost 0 bases; unmatched junction nucleotides: 4. CDR1 is MNHEY and CDR2 is SVGAGI in the germline V gene. The CDR3 bases are TGTGCCAGCAGCCTAACTAGCGGGAGCTCCTACGAGCAGTACTTC. Translated: CASSLTSGSSYEQYF.

This chain links TRBV6-5 with TRBJ1-2; possible D gene TRBD1, 5 bases. The CDR3 has 11 amino acids. V was cut by 4 bases and J by 8 bases, with 8 bases left in between. CDR1 is MNHEY and CDR2 is SVGAGI in the germline V gene. CDR3 protein: CASSSTGGYTF. CDR3 DNA sequence: TGTGCCAGCAGTTCAACAGGCGGCTACACCTTC.

This chain uses TRBV19 with TRBJ2-1; unclear D gene. Trimming removed 5 bases from V and 6 bases from J, with 8 bases in between. Germline V gene data show CDR1 as LNHDA and CDR2 as SQIVND (reference sequence). This CDR3 is 12 amino acids long. The CDR3: CASSPYTNEQFF. DNA for the CDR3: TGTGCCAGTAGTCCATACACCAATGAGCAGTTCTTC.

The rearrangement uses TRBV29-1 and TRBJ2-5; 9 bases map to TRBD1. V trimming: 6 bases; J trimming: 5 bases; junction bases outside the gene matches: 10. Germline V gives CDR1 SQVTM, CDR2 ANQGSEA. The CDR3 loop spans 14 amino acids. This CDR3 reads CSVEWDRVWETQYF. The CDR3 DNA reads as TGCAGCGTCGAATGGGACAGGGTTTGGGAGACCCAGTACTTC.

The chain couples TRBV4-1 to TRBJ1-1, with D perhaps TRBD1 (6 bases). Per germline, CDR1 MGHRA and CDR2 YSYEKL. Between the trimmed V and J ends, which lost 4 bases and 0 bases, there was a span of 24 bases. This CDR3 is 19 amino acids long. The CDR3 DNA reads TGCGCCAGCAGCCCCCGCGGGGGGGGCCTCACCCTTATGAACACTGAAGCTTTCTTT. The encoded protein is CASSPRGGGLTLMNTEAFF.

The sample holds one count of this clone. The chain employs TRBV18 and TRBJ2-5; 7 positions match TRBD2. The ends lost 0 bases at V and 5 bases at J; junction bases unmatched: 3. This CDR3 is built from 14 residues. Germline-derived CDR1 and CDR2 are KGHSH and LQKENI. The CDR3: CASSPPSGGETQYF. In DNA, the CDR3 is TGTGCCAGCTCACCACCATCGGGAGGCGAGACCCAGTACTTC.

CDR3 loop: CARGTGAAVTDTQYF. The DNA of the CDR3 is TGTGCCAGGGGGACAGGGGCCGCGGTCACAGATACGCAGTATTTT. This chain joins TRBV2 and TRBJ2-3; 10 nucleotides line up with TRBD1. The CDR3 has 15 residues. Unmatched junction bases numbered 8, after V lost 9 bases and J lost 2 bases. Germline V gives CDR1 SNHLY, CDR2 FYNNEI.

The rearrangement joins TRBV28 to TRBJ2-1; 8 positions agree with TRBD2. CDR3 length: 15 residues. With 5 bases clipped from V and 12 bases from J, the junction kept 15 bases outside the gene matches. Germline CDR1 and CDR2: MDHEN and SYDVKM. As DNA, the CDR3 is TGTGCCAGCAGTCTTAGCGGGATCCGGACGGGGTTGCAGTTCTTC. It is translated as CASSLSGIRTGLQFF.

The chain recombines TRBV27 with TRBJ1-1; TRBD1 matches at 7 bases. CDR3 length: 13 residues. Germline CDR1 MNHEY, CDR2 SMNVEV (reference sequence). V shed 7 bases, J shed 1 base, and the junction held 3 bases outside the gene matches. CDR3 sequence reads: CASKYRGNTEAFF. The CDR3 coding sequence is TGTGCCAGCAAATACAGGGGGAACACTGAAGCTTTCTTT.